The 12 T cell receptor beta chains reported below all come from one sample, sequenced in a study of blood T cell repertoires in COVID-19. Profiled with immunoSEQ multiplex PCR; TCRdb holds only in-frame clones, not every one. The sample contains roughly 320,000 clones, about 90% of which appear only once. Sequenced input: peripheral blood. The receptors originated from a woman aged 50 to 60 with COVID-19, enrolled during active disease.

The genes are TRBV11-3 and TRBJ1-1; D is ambiguous. The CDR3 is 15 amino acids. Germline V CDR1 and CDR2: SGHNT, YENEEA. V shed 3 bases and J shed 0 bases, with 11 bases lying between them. CDR3: CASSFTYTMNTEAFF. In DNA, the CDR3 is TGTGCCAGCAGCTTCACGTATACTATGAACACTGAAGCTTTCTTT.

This clone has more than one count but fewer than ten. The chain couples TRBV6-1 to TRBJ1-2; 9 positions match TRBD1. The CDR3 contains 13 residues. Germline CDR1 and CDR2: MNHNS and SASEGT. V lost 3 bases, J lost 5 bases, and 1 base stayed unmatched. In nucleotides, the CDR3 is TGTGCCAGCAGTGACGGACAGGGGTATGGCTACACCTTC. Protein product: CASSDGQGYGYTF.

The chain recombines TRBV5-6 with TRBJ1-1; 8 bases map to TRBD1. The V and J ends lost 4 bases and 6 bases, in that order; junction bases with no gene match: 14. The V gene's germline CDR1 is SGHDT and CDR2 YYEEEE. CDR3 length: 16 amino acids. Here the CDR3 reads CASSGGQGRTWAEAFF. CDR3 nucleotide sequence: TGTGCCAGCAGCGGTGGACAGGGTCGGACGTGGGCTGAAGCTTTCTTT.

The chain has TRBV9 and TRBJ2-1, with 9 bases identical to TRBD2. Germline CDR1 SGDLS, CDR2 YYNGEE. With 4 bases clipped from V and 3 bases from J, the junction kept 8 bases outside the gene matches. This CDR3 spans 16 amino acids. The DNA for the CDR3 is TGTGCCAGCAGCATGCGACTAGCGGATATCTACAATGAGCAGTTCTTC. Amino acid sequence: CASSMRLADIYNEQFF.

The gene calls are TRBV5-1 and TRBJ2-3, with 7 nucleotides matching TRBD1. Germline V gives CDR1 SGHRS, CDR2 YFSETQ. With V trimmed by 4 bases and J by 5 bases, 10 bases remained unmatched. CDR3 length: 15 amino acids. The CDR3 loop reads CASSPPGQVGDTQYF. CDR3 DNA: TGCGCCAGCAGCCCGCCCGGACAGGTCGGAGATACGCAGTATTTT.

The V gene is TRBV28, the J gene TRBJ1-1; tentatively, D is TRBD1 (5 bases). The CDR3 totals 9 residues. Germline-derived CDR1 and CDR2 are MDHEN and SYDVKM. V was shortened by 10 bases and J by 13 bases, with 13 bases between the two germline ends. CDR3 bases: TGTGCCACCGGGGGTCTGGGTTTCTTT. Protein: CATGGLGFF.

The rearrangement links TRBV7-8 to TRBJ2-7; weak D call: TRBD2 (5 bases). The CDR3 runs to 15 residues. Germline values: CDR1 SGHVS, CDR2 FQNEAQ. Trimming pared 2 bases from V and 3 bases from J, leaving 14 bases between. CDR3 DNA sequence: TGTGCCAGCAGCTTACCCGCGGGTAGATTCTACGAGCAGTACTTC. Its protein is CASSLPAGRFYEQYF.

This chain's CDR3 is CASSLRNSVYNEQFF. The CDR3 DNA sequence: TGTGCCAGCAGCTTGAGGAATAGCGTCTACAATGAGCAGTTCTTC. The gene calls are TRBV11-2 and TRBJ2-1; perhaps TRBD2 as D (5 bases). Trimming took off 3 bases at V and 3 bases at J, with 12 bases between the two ends. CDR3 size: 15 residues. The V gene's germline CDR1 is SGHAT and CDR2 FQNNGV. The full variable domain, completed using reference TRBV11-2 and TRBJ2-1, is EAGVAQSPRYKIIEKRQSVAFWCNPISGHATLYWYQQILGQGPKLLIQFQNNGVVDDSQLPKDRFSAERLKGVDSTLKIQPAKLEDSAVYLCASSLRNSVYNEQFFGPGTRLTVL.

This clone has only one observation. J is TRBJ2-5 and V is TRBV6-5; TRBD2 agrees at 11 bases. CDR1 is MNHEY and CDR2 is SVGAGI in the germline V gene. The CDR3 is made up of 14 amino acids. V dropped 6 bases and J dropped 1; count of bases not matched to a gene: 1. CDR3 residues: CASRTSGTQETQYF. CDR3 bases: TGTGCCAGCAGGACTAGCGGGACCCAAGAGACCCAGTACTTC.

This chain uses TRBV7-3 with TRBJ1-3; the D is unclear. From germline, CDR1 is SGHTA and CDR2 FQGTGA. Between the trimmed V and J ends, which lost 5 bases and 10 bases, there was a span of 6 bases. CDR3 length equals 10 residues. CDR3 in DNA: TGTGCCAGCAGCCCCCAGACCATATATTTT. Amino acids: CASSPQTIYF.

V is TRBV3-1 (or the pseudogene TRBV3-2) and J is TRBJ2-7; TRBD1 might be the D (6 bases). Germline V CDR1 and CDR2: LGHDT, YNNKEL (reference sequence). CDR3 length: 16 amino acids. Trimming removed 6 bases at V and 7 bases at J, with 25 bases between. CDR3 region: CASSHRAGSFYLEQYF. The DNA of the CDR3 is TGTGCCAGCAGTCACAGGGCAGGGAGCTTTTATCTTGAGCAGTACTTC.

The chain couples TRBV7-9 to TRBJ2-1; 8 positions match TRBD1. This CDR3 contains 14 residues. Germline CDR1 and CDR2: SEHNR and FQNEAQ (reference sequence). V dropped 3 bases and J dropped 7; count of bases not matched to a gene: 5. The CDR3 reads CASSFGTGGNEQFF. Here the CDR3 DNA reads TGTGCCAGCAGCTTCGGGACAGGTGGGAATGAGCAGTTCTTC.